The entry below describes one TCR beta chain. The repertoire was sequenced with immunoSEQ multiplex PCR; TCRdb's copy has only in-frame clones and lacks some. The table shows 40,000 or so clones, with about 47% occurring only once. The data were obtained in a study of cytotoxic CD8 clonotypes in ibrutinib-treated CLL. The CDR3 is 16 amino acids. The germline gives CDR1 SGHRS, CDR2 YFSETQ. Losses at the gene ends were 3 bases for V and 1 base for J; bases not matched to a gene: 4. The sequencing here drew on PBMCs, taken before ibrutinib treatment. The chain has TRBV5-1 and TRBJ2-3; 11 nucleotides align to TRBD2. This TCR was sampled from a human donor with chronic lymphocytic leukemia. CDR3 bases: TGCGCCAGCAGCTACAAACTAGCGGGGGGCACAGATACGCAGTATTTT. Residues: CASSYKLAGGTDTQYF.